This TCR beta chain was recorded in a study of blood T cells in healthy people across ages. General observations from the study: Comparison with aged donors showed that long-lived donors had more naive CD4+ cells and higher diversity. Investigators treated diversity estimates from one million T cells as underestimates.

With regard to this clonotype: Antigen: not known.

The authors ran a second PCR of roughly 6 to 12 cycles using a sample-barcoded 5' primer and a J-beta primer mix. Each cDNA molecule was tagged by a template-switch adaptor that had 12 random nucleotides. TCRdb processed the 5' RACE reads anew with MiXCR; each CDR3 protein has one entry. The repertoire has around 650,000 distinct CDR3 sequences, approximately 40% of them found once; the top ten carry around 30%. Isolating PBMCs gave at least 7 million of these cells per sample. The clonotype comes from a man older than 75 in good health. Specimen: blood.

CDR3 in DNA: TGTGCCAGTAGAACCGGGACACAGCAAGAGACCCAGTACTTC. Protein sequence: CASRTGTQQETQYF. The rearrangement joins TRBV6-1 to TRBJ2-5; tentative D call: TRBD1 (6 bases). Trimming took 9 bases from V and 2 from J, leaving 16 bases between them. Germline CDR1 reads MNHNS; CDR2 reads SASEGT. This CDR3 is built from 14 residues.